This T cell receptor beta chain stems from a study of Ad26.COV2.S vaccination and SARS-CoV-2 variants. Study context: Intramuscular Ad26.COV2.S doses were given once or twice, 56 days apart.

Study-wide results and limits: For non-spike TCRs, breadth in vaccine recipients resembled that in placebo recipients.

In the case of this clone: What it recognizes is unknown.

The treatment denotes: approximately 18 received Ad26.COV2.S at low or high dose, single or two shots; 5 received placebo; per-sample allocation not given. At day 63 after the first vaccine or placebo injection, samples were drawn. Profiling relied on immunoSEQ multiplex PCR, and the TCRdb table lists in-frame clones only, not all of them. The sample records more than 400,000 clones, about 90% being singletons. Germline V gene lookup returns CDR1 SGDLS and CDR2 YYNGEE. Trimming pared 3 bases from V and 0 bases from J, leaving 15 bases between. The length of the CDR3 is 16 residues. The sequence was obtained from a person aged 18-65 years who received the Ad26.COV2.S COVID-19 vaccine or a placebo. Sequenced here: peripheral blood, sampled in a trial of Ad26.COV2.S vaccine versus placebo. The chain links TRBV9 to TRBJ1-2; no firm D call. The CDR3 loop reads CASSEAVGTSNYGYTF. The CDR3 DNA follows: TGTGCCAGCAGCGAGGCGGTGGGCACCTCTAACTATGGCTACACCTTC. Complete variable domain (other parts from reference TRBV9 and TRBJ1-2): DSGVTQTPKHLITATGQRVTLRCSPRSGDLSVYWYQQSLDQGLQFLIQYYNGEERAKGNILERFSAQQFPDLHSELNLSSLELGDSALYFCASSEAVGTSNYGYTFGSGTRLTVV.